This entry is about one T cell receptor beta chain. Its antigen is unidentified. TCR beta CDR3 regions were amplified from RNA. Researchers ran a first-round RT-PCR on the TCR CDR3 using the HTBI primer set. Each CDR3 protein is one row after TCRdb ran MiXCR on the multiplex PCR reads. Counted here are around 35,000 distinct CDR3 sequences, around 50% occurring once; the ten biggest clones make up 15% to 20%. The data originate from a study of T cells in Graves' hyperthyroidism and ophthalmopathy. Notes on the study in general: Also found in blood were most expanded thyroid clonotypes above 0.001.

The diagnostic basis comprised clinical symptoms, serum thyroxine and TRAb, thyroid ultrasound and orbital computed tomography. Trimming cost V 4 bases and J 3 bases; bases outside gene matches: 12. The CDR3 has 17 residues. CDR1 is SGHRS and CDR2 is YFSETQ in the germline V gene. The V gene is TRBV5-1, the J gene TRBJ2-7; 11 nucleotides line up with TRBD1. This sequence was found in a man aged 40-55 years with Graves' ophthalmopathy. Source material: blood. This CDR3 is CASSAGTGGAGDYEQYF. The CDR3 DNA is TGCGCCAGCAGCGCCGGGACAGGGGGGGCCGGGGACTACGAGCAGTACTTC.